Listed below are T cell receptor beta chains from one sample, sequenced in a study of T-cell memory formation after mild COVID-19. TCRdb reprocessed the 5' RACE reads with MiXCR, giving one entry per CDR3 protein. The sample carries roughly 100,000 distinct CDR3 sequences, about 17% recorded once. The specimen was PBMCs or a T cell subset sorted from them (not recorded which). Receptors originate from an adult woman who had mild COVID-19 (a few samples of this study predate the infection). Cell type and time point are not known. Each CDR3 is given with its conserved first and last residue. A D gene is named only where the DNA matches it firmly. Size is stated for part of the rows, as once, few or many counts, or as a class when the clone is expanded.

.	TRBV7-6	TRBD1	TRBJ2-7	CASSPGMGQGAYEQYF	TGTGCCAGCAGCCCAGGGATGGGACAGGGGGCGTATGAGCAGTACTTC
.	TRBV7-9	.	TRBJ2-7	CASSVGAVQGYEQYF	TGTGCCAGCAGCGTGGGAGCAGTCCAGGGCTACGAGCAGTACTTC
.	TRBV29-1	TRBD1	TRBJ2-1	CSCLGQATYNEQFF	TGCAGCTGCCTGGGACAGGCAACCTACAATGAGCAGTTCTTC
.	TRBV29-1	.	TRBJ1-1	CSVVLPRGTEAFF	TGCAGCGTTGTGTTGCCCCGGGGGACTGAAGCTTTCTTT
few	TRBV5-1	.	TRBJ1-1	CASSPRTEYTEAFF	TGCGCCAGCAGCCCCAGGACGGAATACACTGAAGCTTTCTTT
few	TRBV7-8	.	TRBJ2-7	CASSLVFTGNTYEQYF	TGTGCCAGCAGCTTAGTGTTTACAGGAAATACCTACGAGCAGTACTTC
.	TRBV15	.	TRBJ1-1	CATGQINTEAFF	TGTGCCACCGGACAGATCAACACTGAAGCTTTCTTT
.	TRBV13	.	TRBJ2-5	CASSLGSIETQYF	TGTGCCAGCAGCTTAGGGTCGATTGAGACCCAGTACTTC
.	TRBV29-1	.	TRBJ2-1	CSAGDGYNEQFF	TGCAGCGCCGGGGACGGATACAATGAGCAGTTCTTC
few	TRBV5-6	TRBD2	TRBJ2-5	CASSAMTSGKETQYF	TGTGCCAGCAGCGCCATGACTAGCGGGAAAGAGACCCAGTACTTC
.	TRBV12-3/TRBV12-4	TRBD1	TRBJ2-7	CASSLLGQHEQYF	TGTGCCAGCAGCCTTCTGGGACAGCACGAGCAGTACTTC
.	TRBV30	TRBD2	TRBJ2-7	CAWFSGRNHEQYF	TGTGCCTGGTTTAGCGGGAGGAACCACGAGCAGTACTTC
medium-sized	TRBV5-1	TRBD2	TRBJ2-7	CASSLTSGGSFSDF	TGCGCCAGCAGCTTGACTAGCGGGGGGTCCTTCTCGGACTTC
.	TRBV6-5	.	TRBJ2-1	CASSYGPGNEQFF	TGTGCCAGCAGTTACGGGCCGGGAAATGAGCAGTTCTTC
many	TRBV4-3	.	TRBJ2-1	CASSQDWGRSYNEQFF	TGCGCCAGCAGCCAAGATTGGGGGCGGTCCTACAATGAGCAGTTCTTC
few	TRBV29-1	TRBD2	TRBJ2-3	CSVYFGLAGGSADTQYF	TGCAGCGTTTACTTCGGACTAGCGGGAGGTTCGGCAGATACGCAGTATTTT
few	TRBV19	.	TRBJ1-3	CASSTGSIRNTIYF	TGTGCCAGTAGCACAGGGTCGATCAGAAACACCATATATTTT
.	TRBV20-1	.	TRBJ2-2	CSAIPGSGELFF	TGCAGTGCTATTCCGGGTTCCGGGGAGCTGTTTTTT
.	TRBV21-1	.	TRBJ1-3	CASSRQVSGNTIYF	TGTGCCAGCAGCAGACAGGTTTCTGGAAACACCATATATTTT
many	TRBV10-3	TRBD1	TRBJ2-1	CAISEPDRVHDYNEQFF	TGTGCCATCAGTGAGCCGGACAGGGTTCACGACTACAATGAGCAGTTCTTC
.	TRBV11-2	.	TRBJ2-1	CASSAGGGAYNEQFF	TGTGCCAGCAGCGCTGGAGGGGGGGCCTACAATGAGCAGTTCTTC
.	TRBV12-3/TRBV12-4	.	TRBJ1-4	CASSLEGIYNEKLFF	TGTGCCAGCAGTTTAGAAGGGATTTATAATGAAAAACTGTTTTTT
.	TRBV4-1	TRBD1	TRBJ1-1	CASSRNRGNTEAFF	TGCGCCAGCAGTCGAAACAGGGGGAACACTGAAGCTTTCTTT
.	TRBV7-9	.	TRBJ2-5	CASSPRETQYF	TGTGCCAGCAGCCCCAGGGAGACCCAGTACTTC
.	TRBV20-1	.	TRBJ1-6	CSARGEGESYNSPLHF	TGCAGTGCTAGAGGGGAAGGGGAGTCTTATAATTCACCCCTCCACTTT
.	TRBV5-1	.	TRBJ1-2	CASSPPGNYGYTF	TGCGCCAGCAGCCCCCCAGGCAACTATGGCTACACCTTC
few	TRBV20-1	TRBD1	TRBJ2-7	CSARPRGYEQYF	TGCAGTGCTAGACCCAGGGGGTACGAGCAGTACTTC
once	TRBV21-1	.	TRBJ1-1	CASSKVGGGRGITSEAFF	TGTGCCAGCAGCAAAGTTGGAGGTGGGAGAGGGATTACAAGTGAAGCTTTCTTT
few	TRBV2	TRBD1	TRBJ1-5	CASSAQGNSNQPQHF	TGTGCCAGCAGCGCACAGGGGAATAGCAATCAGCCCCAGCATTTT
.	TRBV4-3	.	TRBJ2-5	CASSQPQGRVRSRETQYF	TGCGCCAGCAGCCAACCACAGGGCAGGGTTAGGAGCAGAGAGACCCAGTACTTC
few	TRBV29-1	.	TRBJ2-7	CSVGPSVAYEQYF	TGCAGCGTTGGGCCAAGTGTAGCCTACGAGCAGTACTTC
few	TRBV14	TRBD1	TRBJ1-1	CASRPGTGSTEAFF	TGTGCCAGCAGGCCCGGGACAGGGAGCACTGAAGCTTTCTTT
few	TRBV7-2	.	TRBJ2-3	CASSFIADTQYF	TGTGCCAGCAGCTTCATCGCAGATACGCAGTATTTT
few	TRBV10-3	TRBD1	TRBJ1-2	CAISGGQGATDYGYTF	TGTGCCATCAGCGGTGGACAGGGGGCAACGGACTATGGCTACACCTTC
.	TRBV29-1	.	TRBJ2-7	CSVPGSDYEQYF	TGCAGCGTTCCCGGCTCCGACTACGAGCAGTACTTC
.	TRBV4-1	.	TRBJ1-3	CASSHPPGVVGNTIYF	TGCGCCAGCAGCCACCCCCCAGGGGTAGTTGGAAACACCATATATTTT
few	TRBV7-6	.	TRBJ2-7	CASSLAASADEQYF	TGTGCCAGCAGCTTAGCGGCCAGCGCCGACGAGCAGTACTTC
.	TRBV27	.	TRBJ2-1	CASTPPGSNEQFF	TGTGCCAGCACCCCCCCGGGGAGCAATGAGCAGTTCTTC
.	TRBV29-1	.	TRBJ1-2	CSVVAGEANYGYTF	TGCAGCGTTGTGGCAGGCGAAGCTAACTATGGCTACACCTTC
few	TRBV6-5	.	TRBJ1-4	CASSYGSGQNEKLFF	TGTGCCAGCAGTTACGGATCTGGGCAGAATGAAAAACTGTTTTTT
few	TRBV7-2	.	TRBJ2-1	CASSDWGQRGNEQFF	TGTGCCAGCAGCGATTGGGGTCAACGAGGGAATGAGCAGTTCTTC
.	TRBV5-1	.	TRBJ2-1	CASSLEGGFYNEQFF	TGCGCCAGCAGCTTGGAGGGGGGCTTCTACAATGAGCAGTTCTTC
few	TRBV4-3	TRBD1	TRBJ2-1	CASSFRTGTFNEQFF	TGCGCCAGCAGCTTCCGGACAGGGACCTTCAATGAGCAGTTCTTC
few	TRBV6-5	.	TRBJ1-5	CASRGRDGPEAPQHF	TGTGCCAGCAGGGGCCGGGACGGCCCCGAGGCGCCCCAGCATTTT
.	TRBV7-3	.	TRBJ2-3	CASSLGSAGGDTQYF	TGTGCCAGCAGCTTAGGTAGCGCCGGAGGGGATACGCAGTATTTT
few	TRBV7-8	.	TRBJ2-7	CASSDRTAAYEQYF	TGTGCCAGCAGCGACCGGACAGCAGCCTACGAGCAGTACTTC
.	TRBV15	TRBD2	TRBJ2-7	CATSGTSTYEQYF	TGTGCCACCTCCGGGACTAGCACCTACGAGCAGTACTTC
.	TRBV12-3/TRBV12-4	TRBD1	TRBJ2-1	CASSSPGQGIDEQFF	TGTGCCAGCAGTTCCCCGGGACAGGGTATCGATGAGCAGTTCTTC
.	TRBV5-6	.	TRBJ2-7	CASRGEAPYEQYF	TGTGCCAGCAGGGGAGAAGCGCCCTACGAGCAGTACTTC
.	TRBV12-3/TRBV12-4	.	TRBJ1-1	CASSFDNRRTEAFF	TGTGCCAGCAGTTTTGACAATCGTAGGACTGAAGCTTTCTTT
.	TRBV9	TRBD1	TRBJ2-1	CASSEGAEQFF	TGTGCCAGCAGCGAGGGGGCTGAGCAGTTCTTC
.	TRBV29-1	.	TRBJ2-7	CSVATGSYEQYF	TGCAGCGTGGCGACAGGCTCCTACGAGCAGTACTTC
.	TRBV19	.	TRBJ1-1	CASSTTSGTWAEAFF	TGTGCCAGTAGCACAACGTCCGGGACGTGGGCTGAAGCTTTCTTT
few	TRBV7-3	TRBD2	TRBJ2-1	CASSLGGGEDNEQFF	TGTGCCAGCAGCTTAGGTGGGGGGGAGGACAATGAGCAGTTCTTC
few	TRBV7-6	.	TRBJ1-1	CASSLEWYQGINTEAFF	TGTGCCAGCAGCTTAGAATGGTATCAGGGAATTAACACTGAAGCTTTCTTT
.	TRBV13	.	TRBJ2-5	CASTERRQETQYF	TGTGCCAGTACCGAGCGGAGACAAGAGACCCAGTACTTC
.	TRBV11-3	.	TRBJ2-7	CASSPRPDLISSSYEQYF	TGTGCCAGCAGCCCTCGTCCCGACCTTATATCCAGCTCCTACGAGCAGTACTTC